This T cell receptor (beta chain) was recorded in a study of blood T cell repertoires in COVID-19. Study in general: Italy, Spain and the United States were the sources of the convalescent and acute COVID-19 samples.

The data were produced by immunoSEQ multiplex PCR, yet TCRdb's version contains in-frame clones alone and is incomplete. Of fewer than 350,000 clones listed, about 90% were seen once; the top ten hold about 7.8%. CDR1 SGHRS and CDR2 YFSETQ come from the germline V gene. The trim removed 0 bases at V and 5 bases at J, leaving 8 bases unmatched. The CDR3 consists of 17 residues. The TCR originated in a woman aged 45-65 years who had recovered from COVID-19. This sequence joins TRBV5-1 and TRBJ2-5, with 12 bases lining up with TRBD1. The sequencing sample was made of peripheral blood. The CDR3: CASSLEAGQGAWETQYF. As DNA, the CDR3 is TGCGCCAGCAGCTTGGAGGCGGGACAGGGGGCGTGGGAGACCCAGTACTTC.